This TCR beta chain was captured by sequencing in a study of blood T cells in healthy people across ages. The use of a sample-barcoded 5' primer and a J-beta primer mix characterized a second PCR of roughly 7 to 11 cycles. TCRdb independently ran MiXCR on the 5' RACE reads; one entry per CDR3 protein. The sample contains around 1,600,000 distinct CDR3 sequences, 35% to 45% of which appear only once. CDR3 length equals 15 residues. Germline V CDR1 and CDR2: LGHNA, YSLEER. The V end was cut by 2 bases, the J end by 7 bases, with 17 bases between. This receptor was identified in a woman aged 18-30 years in good health. The sequenced sample consisted of blood. The rearrangement joins TRBV4-3 to TRBJ1-1; the D is unclear. The CDR3 DNA follows: TGCGCCAGCAGCCAAACCTCCTTGAGTGGCGATGAAGCTTTCTTT. Its protein is CASSQTSLSGDEAFF.